The clone carrying this TCR beta chain was seen only once. Other nucleotide sequences in the sample specify the same CDR3. These data originate in a study of blood T cell repertoires in COVID-19. Study information: T cells, B-cell-depleted T cells, or PBMCs supplied cDNA or gDNA.

Authors' methods: From reference gene primer amplification, estimates of nucleated cell counts were derived. The data were produced by immunoSEQ multiplex PCR, yet TCRdb's version contains in-frame clones alone and is incomplete. For V, J and clone size, that table is used; D and trimming come from the DNA. Counted here are about 130,000 clones, approximately 89% occurring once; the ten biggest clones make up around 4.1%. V gave up 3 bases and J gave up 1 base, with 9 bases separating them. This CDR3 comprises 14 residues. Germline values: CDR1 LNHDA, CDR2 SQIVND (reference sequence). Specimen: peripheral blood. The source is a human donor in a cohort sampled during active COVID-19. This sequence joins TRBV19 and TRBJ1-1, with D perhaps matching TRBD1 (6 bases). In DNA, the CDR3 is TGTGCCAGTAGTATCGGACAGAAGAACACTGAAGCTTTCTTT. It is translated as CASSIGQKNTEAFF.